This paragraph reports one T cell receptor (beta chain). What it binds is not known. A read error may explain this, as a much larger clone is one base away. TCRdb reanalysed the reads using MiXCR and keeps one entry per CDR3 protein. This sample carries 200,000 to 300,000 distinct CDR3 sequences, roughly an eighth of them seen once, and the ten largest clones take about 10%. Trimming took off 0 bases at V and 6 bases at J, with 14 bases between the two ends. This CDR3 comprises 16 residues. CDR1 is SGHDN and CDR2 is FVKESK in the germline V gene. The data stem from a study of T cell repertoires in cytomegalovirus infection. Study-wide background: It can be stated that public TCR beta signatures indicated CMV infection as well as a matching HLA type. Findings and caveats of the study: Summed public TCR beta family frequency identified CMV carriers bearing the relevant HLA. HLA-C-restricted TCR beta clonotypes specific for CMV led the ex vivo response.

The sequenced sample consisted of PBMCs. The TCR originated in a human donor in good health (CMV status not recorded). Some clones in this sample may be carry-over from other donors' samples. This chain joins TRBV14 and TRBJ2-2; D gene unclear. DNA for the CDR3: TGTGCCAGCAGCCAAGATCTGTACAGCTTGGCCGGGGAGCTGTTTTTT. It specifies CASSQDLYSLAGELFF.